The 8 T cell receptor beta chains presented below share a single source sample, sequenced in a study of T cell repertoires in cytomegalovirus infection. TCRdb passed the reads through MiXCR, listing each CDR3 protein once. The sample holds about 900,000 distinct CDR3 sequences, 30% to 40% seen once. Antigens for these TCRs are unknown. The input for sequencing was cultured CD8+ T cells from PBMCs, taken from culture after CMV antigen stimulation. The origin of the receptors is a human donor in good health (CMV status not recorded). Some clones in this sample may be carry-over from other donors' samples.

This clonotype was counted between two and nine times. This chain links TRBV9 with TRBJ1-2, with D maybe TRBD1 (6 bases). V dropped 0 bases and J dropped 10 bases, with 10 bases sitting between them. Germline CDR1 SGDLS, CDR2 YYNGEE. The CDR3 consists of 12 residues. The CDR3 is CASSVGEGDYTF. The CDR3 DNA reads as TGTGCCAGCAGCGTAGGTGAGGGGGACTACACCTTC.

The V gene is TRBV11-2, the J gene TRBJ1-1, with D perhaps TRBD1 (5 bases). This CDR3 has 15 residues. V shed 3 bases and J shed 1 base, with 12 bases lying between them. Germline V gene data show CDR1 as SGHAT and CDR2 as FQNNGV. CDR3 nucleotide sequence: TGTGCCAGCAGCTTCCCGGACGGGGGGAACACTGAAGCTTTCTTT. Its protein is CASSFPDGGNTEAFF.

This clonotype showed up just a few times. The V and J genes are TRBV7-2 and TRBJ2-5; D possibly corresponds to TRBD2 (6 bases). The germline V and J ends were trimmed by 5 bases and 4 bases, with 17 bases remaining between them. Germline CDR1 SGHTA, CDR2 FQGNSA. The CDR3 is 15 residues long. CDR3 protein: CASSPDRGYRETQYF. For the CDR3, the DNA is TGTGCCAGCAGCCCGGACCGGGGGTATAGAGAGACCCAGTACTTC.

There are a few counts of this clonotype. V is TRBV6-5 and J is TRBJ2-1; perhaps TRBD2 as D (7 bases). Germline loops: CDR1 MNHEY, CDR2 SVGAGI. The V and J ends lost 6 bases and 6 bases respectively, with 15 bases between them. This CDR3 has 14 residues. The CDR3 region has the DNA TGTGCCAGCAGGGACCGCGGGGGCCCCAATGAGCAGTTCTTC. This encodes CASRDRGGPNEQFF.

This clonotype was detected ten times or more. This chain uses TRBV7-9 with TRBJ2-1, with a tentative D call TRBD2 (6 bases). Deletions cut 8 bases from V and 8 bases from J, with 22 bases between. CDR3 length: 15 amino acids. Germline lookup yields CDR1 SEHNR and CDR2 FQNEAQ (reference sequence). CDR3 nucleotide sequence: TGTGCCAGCTTAGGGGTCAGGGACTTTATGGATGAGCAGTTCTTC. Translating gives CASLGVRDFMDEQFF.

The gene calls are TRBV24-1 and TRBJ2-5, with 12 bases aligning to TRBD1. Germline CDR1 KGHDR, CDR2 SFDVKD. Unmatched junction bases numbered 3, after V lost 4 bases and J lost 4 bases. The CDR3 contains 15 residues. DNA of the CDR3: TGTGCCACCAGTGACCGGGACAGGGGGCGAGAGACCCAGTACTTC. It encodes CATSDRDRGRETQYF.

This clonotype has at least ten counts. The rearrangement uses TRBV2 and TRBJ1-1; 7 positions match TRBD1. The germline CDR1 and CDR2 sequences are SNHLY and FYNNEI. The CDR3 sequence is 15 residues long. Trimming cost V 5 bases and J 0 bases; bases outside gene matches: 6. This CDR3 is CASSWTGEMNTEAFF. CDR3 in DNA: TGTGCCAGCAGTTGGACAGGCGAAATGAACACTGAAGCTTTCTTT.

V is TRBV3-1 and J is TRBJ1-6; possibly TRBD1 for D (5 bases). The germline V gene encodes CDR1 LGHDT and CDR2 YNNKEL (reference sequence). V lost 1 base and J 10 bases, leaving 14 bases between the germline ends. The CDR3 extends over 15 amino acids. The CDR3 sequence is CASSQGITGRSPLHF. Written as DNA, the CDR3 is TGTGCCAGCAGCCAAGGCATAACGGGGCGGTCACCCCTCCACTTT.